This entry features one T cell receptor (beta chain) sequence. What it recognizes is unknown. The authors ran a second PCR of about 7 to 11 cycles using a sample-barcoded 5' primer and a J-beta primer mix. The template-switch adaptor, which had 12 random nucleotides, put a tag on each cDNA molecule. TCRdb fed the 5' RACE reads into MiXCR, producing one record per CDR3 protein. Counted here are some 320,000 distinct CDR3 sequences, roughly a quarter occurring once; the ten biggest clones make up 25% to 30%. These data originate in a study of blood T cells in healthy people across ages. Study-wide results and caveats: The study could not conclusively compare naive and antigen-experienced cells, given its unsorted PBMCs.

Roughly 10 milliliters of peripheral blood were drawn from each donor. Isolation yielded PBMCs, at least 7 million per sample, in every case. The CDR3 is 15 residues long. The ends were cut back, 5 bases at V and 1 base at J, with 14 bases in the middle. V usage is TRBV12-3 or TRBV12-4 and J usage is TRBJ1-1; a weak D match, TRBD1 (5 bases). This TCR derives from an older woman in good health. Source material: blood. The CDR3 DNA reads as TGTGCCAGCAGTCTAGGGGAACGGAAGAACACTGAAGCTTTCTTT. It codes for CASSLGERKNTEAFF.